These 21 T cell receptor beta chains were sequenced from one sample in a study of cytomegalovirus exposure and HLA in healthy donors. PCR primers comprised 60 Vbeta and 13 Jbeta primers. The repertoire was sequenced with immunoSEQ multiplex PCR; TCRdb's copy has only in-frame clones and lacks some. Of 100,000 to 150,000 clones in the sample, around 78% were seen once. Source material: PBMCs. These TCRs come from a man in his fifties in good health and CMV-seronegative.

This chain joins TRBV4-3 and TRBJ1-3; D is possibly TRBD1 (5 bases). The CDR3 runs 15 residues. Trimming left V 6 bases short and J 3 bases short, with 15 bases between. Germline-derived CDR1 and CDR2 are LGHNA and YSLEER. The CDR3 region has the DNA TGCGCCAGCAGAACATTAGGGACTGGTGGAAACACCATATATTTT. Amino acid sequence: CASRTLGTGGNTIYF.

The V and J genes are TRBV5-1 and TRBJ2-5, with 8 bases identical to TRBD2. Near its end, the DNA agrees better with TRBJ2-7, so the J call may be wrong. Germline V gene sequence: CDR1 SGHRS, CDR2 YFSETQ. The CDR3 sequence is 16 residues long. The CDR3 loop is CASSLSPSGGSYEQYF. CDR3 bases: TGCGCCAGCAGCTTGTCGCCCAGCGGGGGCTCCTACGAGCAGTACTTC.

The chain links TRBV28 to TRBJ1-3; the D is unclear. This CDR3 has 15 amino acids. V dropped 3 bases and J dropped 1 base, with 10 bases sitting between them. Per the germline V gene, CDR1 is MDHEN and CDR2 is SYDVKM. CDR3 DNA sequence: TGTGCCAGCAGTTTCTCTCGGTCATCTGGAAACACCATATATTTT. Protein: CASSFSRSSGNTIYF.

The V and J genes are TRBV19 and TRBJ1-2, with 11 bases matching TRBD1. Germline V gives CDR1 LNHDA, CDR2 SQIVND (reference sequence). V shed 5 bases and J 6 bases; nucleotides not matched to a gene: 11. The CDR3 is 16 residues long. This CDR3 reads CASSSGQGARNNGYTF. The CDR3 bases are TGTGCCAGTAGTTCCGGACAGGGGGCGCGAAATAATGGCTACACCTTC.

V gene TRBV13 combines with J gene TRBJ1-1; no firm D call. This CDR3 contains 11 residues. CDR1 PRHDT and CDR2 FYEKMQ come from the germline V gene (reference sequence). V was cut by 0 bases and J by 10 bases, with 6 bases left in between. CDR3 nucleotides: TGTGCCAGCAGCTTAGGAGGGAGAGCTTTCTTT. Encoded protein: CASSLGGRAFF.

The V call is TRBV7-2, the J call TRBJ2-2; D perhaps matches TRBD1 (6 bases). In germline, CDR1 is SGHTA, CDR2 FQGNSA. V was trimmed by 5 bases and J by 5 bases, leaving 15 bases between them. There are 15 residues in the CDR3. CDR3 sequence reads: CASSRDNRFTGELFF. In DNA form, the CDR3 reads TGTGCCAGCAGCCGGGACAACAGATTTACCGGGGAGCTGTTTTTT.

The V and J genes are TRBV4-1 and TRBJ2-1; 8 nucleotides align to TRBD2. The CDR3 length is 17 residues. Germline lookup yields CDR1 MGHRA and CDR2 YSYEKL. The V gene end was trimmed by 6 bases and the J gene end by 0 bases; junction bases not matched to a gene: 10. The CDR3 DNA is TGCGCCAGCAGTCAAACTTTAGCGGGAAGCTCCTACAATGAGCAGTTCTTC. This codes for CASSQTLAGSSYNEQFF.

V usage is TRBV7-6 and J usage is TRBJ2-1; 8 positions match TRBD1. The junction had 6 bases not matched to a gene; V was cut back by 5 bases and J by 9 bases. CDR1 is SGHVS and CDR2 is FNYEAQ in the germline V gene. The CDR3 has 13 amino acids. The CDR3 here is CASSRDRFREQFF. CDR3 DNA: TGTGCCAGCAGCCGGGACAGGTTTCGTGAGCAGTTCTTC.

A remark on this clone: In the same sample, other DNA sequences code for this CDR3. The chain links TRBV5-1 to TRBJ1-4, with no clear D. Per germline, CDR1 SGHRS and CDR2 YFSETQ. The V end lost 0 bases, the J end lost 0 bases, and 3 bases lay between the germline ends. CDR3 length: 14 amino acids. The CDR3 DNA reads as TGCGCCAGCAGCTTGGCCGCAACTAATGAAAAACTGTTTTTT. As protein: CASSLAATNEKLFF.

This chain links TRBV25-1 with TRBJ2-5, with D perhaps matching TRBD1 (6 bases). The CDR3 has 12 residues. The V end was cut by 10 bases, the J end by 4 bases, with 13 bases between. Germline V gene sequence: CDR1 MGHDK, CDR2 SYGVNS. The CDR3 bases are TGTGCCACCCGGACAGCACCAGAGACCCAGTACTTC. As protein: CATRTAPETQYF.

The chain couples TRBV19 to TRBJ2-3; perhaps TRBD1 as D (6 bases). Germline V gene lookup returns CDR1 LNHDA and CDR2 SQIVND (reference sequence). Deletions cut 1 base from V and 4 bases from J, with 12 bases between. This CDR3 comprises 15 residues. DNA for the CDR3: TGTGCCAGTAGTATAGGCCAGGGGCAGGCAGATACGCAGTATTTT. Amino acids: CASSIGQGQADTQYF.

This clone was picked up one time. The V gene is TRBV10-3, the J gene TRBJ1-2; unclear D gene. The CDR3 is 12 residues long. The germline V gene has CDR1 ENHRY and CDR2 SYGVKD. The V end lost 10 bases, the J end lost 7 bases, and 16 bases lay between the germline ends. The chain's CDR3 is CATRLGSGGYTF. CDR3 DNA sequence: TGTGCCACCCGACTGGGGAGCGGTGGCTACACCTTC.

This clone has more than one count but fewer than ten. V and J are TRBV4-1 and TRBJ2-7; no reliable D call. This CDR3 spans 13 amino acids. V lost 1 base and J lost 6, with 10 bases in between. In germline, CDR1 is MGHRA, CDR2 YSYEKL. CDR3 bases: TGCGCCAGCAGCCAAGTAGAGGAGTCCGAGCAGTACGTC. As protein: CASSQVEESEQYV.

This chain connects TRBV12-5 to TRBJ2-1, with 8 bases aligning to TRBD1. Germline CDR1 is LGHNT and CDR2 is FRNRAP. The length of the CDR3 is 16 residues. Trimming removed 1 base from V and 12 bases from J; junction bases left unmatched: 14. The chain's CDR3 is CASGLDAWTGPRGQFF. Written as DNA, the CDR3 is TGTGCTAGTGGTTTGGATGCCTGGACAGGGCCCCGGGGGCAGTTCTTC.

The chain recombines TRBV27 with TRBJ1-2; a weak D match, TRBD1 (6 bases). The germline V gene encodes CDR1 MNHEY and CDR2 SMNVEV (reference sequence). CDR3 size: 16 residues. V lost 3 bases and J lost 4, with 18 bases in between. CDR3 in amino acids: CASSFRTESTRYGYTF. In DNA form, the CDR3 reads TGTGCCAGCAGTTTCCGGACAGAATCGACCCGCTATGGCTACACCTTC.

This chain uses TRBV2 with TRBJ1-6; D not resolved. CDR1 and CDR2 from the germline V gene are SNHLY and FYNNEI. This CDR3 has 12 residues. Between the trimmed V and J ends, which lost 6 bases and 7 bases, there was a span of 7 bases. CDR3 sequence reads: CASRQLNSPLHF. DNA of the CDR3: TGTGCCAGCAGACAGCTCAATTCACCCCTCCACTTT.

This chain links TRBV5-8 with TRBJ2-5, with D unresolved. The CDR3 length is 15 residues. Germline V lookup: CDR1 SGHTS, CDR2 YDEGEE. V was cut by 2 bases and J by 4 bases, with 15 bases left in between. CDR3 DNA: TGTGCCAGCAGCTTAAGTTGGGCCGAACGAGAGACCCAGTACTTC. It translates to CASSLSWAERETQYF.

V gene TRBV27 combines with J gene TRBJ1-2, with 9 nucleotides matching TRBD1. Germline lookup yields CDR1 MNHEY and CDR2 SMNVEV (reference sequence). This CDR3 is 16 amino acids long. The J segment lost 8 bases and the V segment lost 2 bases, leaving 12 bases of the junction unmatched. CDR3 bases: TGTGCCAGCAGTTTAGGTGTGACAGGGGGTTTTGCCGGCTACACCTTC. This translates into CASSLGVTGGFAGYTF.

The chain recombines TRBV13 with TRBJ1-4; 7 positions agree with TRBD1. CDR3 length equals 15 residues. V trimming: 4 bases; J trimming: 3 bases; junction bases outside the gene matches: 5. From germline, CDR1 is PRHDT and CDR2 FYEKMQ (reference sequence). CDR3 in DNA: TGTGCCAGCAGCTCCAGGGGGTCTCCTAATGAAAAACTGTTTTTT. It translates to CASSSRGSPNEKLFF.

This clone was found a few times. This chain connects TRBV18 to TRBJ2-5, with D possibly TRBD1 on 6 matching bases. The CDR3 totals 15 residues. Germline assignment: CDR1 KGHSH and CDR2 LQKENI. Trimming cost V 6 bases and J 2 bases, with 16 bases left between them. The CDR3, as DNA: TGTGCCAGCTCCTCCCTGGGGGCCTCACAAGAGACCCAGTACTTC. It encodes CASSSLGASQETQYF.

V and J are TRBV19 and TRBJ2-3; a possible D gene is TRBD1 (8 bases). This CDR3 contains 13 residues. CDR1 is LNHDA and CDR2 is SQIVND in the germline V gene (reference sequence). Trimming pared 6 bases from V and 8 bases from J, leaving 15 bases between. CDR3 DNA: TGTGCCAGTAGGGAACAGGGGGGGGGTACGCAGTATTTT. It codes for CASREQGGGTQYF.